This T cell receptor beta chain was recorded in a study of T cells in Graves' hyperthyroidism and ophthalmopathy. Overall study results and limits: Blood also carried most thyroid clonotypes expanded above 0.001.

The sample holds many counts of this clonotype. Its antigen remains unidentified. About 10 ml of fresh peripheral blood supplied the PBMCs. The CDR3 is made up of 18 amino acids. Germline lookup yields CDR1 SQVTM and CDR2 ANQGSEA. Amplified regions were TCR beta CDR3 sequences from RNA transcripts. The study used the HTBI primer set for a first-round RT-PCR of the TCR CDR3. TCRdb re-called the multiplex PCR reads through MiXCR, storing one row per CDR3 protein. Found here are more than 350,000 distinct CDR3 sequences, approximately 14% of them singletons; the top ten hold roughly a fifth. The specimen sequenced was blood. This clonotype was sampled from a woman in her twenties or thirties with Graves' ophthalmopathy. The chain uses TRBV29-1 and TRBJ1-1, with TRBD1 matching 8 bases. The CDR3 bases are TGCAGTGGGGGTGGTCTAGGGACAGGCCGACTTCTGAACACTGAAGCTTTCTTT. Translated: CSGGGLGTGRLLNTEAFF. Filled out from reference TRBV29-1 and TRBJ1-1, the complete variable domain reads SAVISQKPSRDICQRGTSLTIQCQVDSQVTMMFWYRQQPGQSLTLIATANQGSEATYESGFVIDKFPISRPNLTFSTLTVSNMSPEDSSIYLCSGGGLGTGRLLNTEAFFGQGTRLTVV.